This passage covers 21 T cell receptor beta chains from one sample sequenced in a study of Ad26.COV2.S vaccination and SARS-CoV-2 variants. As to treatment: around 19 received Ad26.COV2.S at low or high dose, single or two shots; several received placebo; per-sample allocation not given. Sample collection was performed on day 63 after the first vaccine or placebo injection. Profiled with immunoSEQ multiplex PCR; TCRdb holds only in-frame clones, not every one. The data contain 300,000 to 400,000 clones, around 87% of them singletons. This sample comprised peripheral blood, obtained in a trial of Ad26.COV2.S vaccine versus placebo. Receptors originate from a person between 18 and 59 years old who received the Ad26.COV2.S COVID-19 vaccine or a placebo.

This chain connects TRBV2 to TRBJ1-3; 8 bases are shared with TRBD1. The CDR3 length is 15 residues. Germline-derived CDR1 and CDR2 are SNHLY and FYNNEI. V trimming: 5 bases; J trimming: 0 bases; junction bases outside the gene matches: 3. CDR3 amino acids: CASSLDRVSGNTIYF. The DNA for the CDR3 is TGTGCCAGCAGTTTGGACAGGGTCTCTGGAAACACCATATATTTT. Full variable domain (outside the CDR3, taken from reference TRBV2 and TRBJ1-3): EPEVTQTPSHQVTQMGQEVILRCVPISNHLYFYWYRQILGQKVEFLVSFYNNEISEKSEIFDDQFSVERPDGSNFTLKIRSTKLEDSAMYFCASSLDRVSGNTIYFGEGSWLTVV.

With respect to this clone: At the DNA level, this CDR3 is encoded by other sequences in the same sample as well. The chain employs TRBV4-1 and TRBJ2-6; no clear D gene. V gave up 0 bases and J gave up 0 bases, with 3 bases separating them. The CDR3 is 15 residues long. Germline V gene data show CDR1 as MGHRA and CDR2 as YSYEKL. CDR3 nucleotide sequence: TGCGCCAGCAGCCAAGAAGGCTCTGGGGCCAACGTCCTGACTTTC. Translating it yields CASSQEGSGANVLTF.

The chain combines TRBV21-1 with TRBJ1-4. TRBV21-1 is an annotated pseudogene. The CDR3 contains 13 residues. The CDR3 bases are TGTGCCAGCAGGGGACGGTATTATGAAAAACTGTTTTTT. The encoded protein is CASRGRYYEKLFF.

The V gene is TRBV4-3, the J gene TRBJ2-7; TRBD1 might be the D (5 bases). The CDR3 is 15 amino acids. The germline V gene has CDR1 LGHNA and CDR2 YSLEER. V lost 0 bases and J lost 6, with 15 bases in between. The CDR3 DNA sequence: TGCGCCAGCAGCCAAGAAGGAGCAGGGAAGGGCGAGCAGTACTTC. This codes for CASSQEGAGKGEQYF.

CDR3 coding DNA: TGTGCCACCAGCAGAGGGGGATATGCCTACGAGCAGTACTTC. Its translation: CATSRGGYAYEQYF. J is TRBJ2-7 and V is TRBV15; D uncertain. CDR3 length: 14 amino acids. CDR1 and CDR2 from the germline V gene are LNHNV and YYDKDF (reference sequence). Trimming left V 1 base short and J 2 bases short, with 9 bases between.

The genes are TRBV7-2 and TRBJ1-5; maybe TRBD1 (5 bases). The CDR3 extends over 13 amino acids. V was clipped by 3 bases and J by 7 bases, with 10 bases between them. Per germline, CDR1 SGHTA and CDR2 FQGNSA. The CDR3 is CASSFSREQPQHF. For the CDR3, the DNA is TGTGCCAGCAGCTTCAGCAGGGAACAGCCCCAGCATTTT. The variable domain in full, completed from reference TRBV7-2 and TRBJ1-5, reads GAGVSQSPSNKVTEKGKDVELRCDPISGHTALYWYRQSLGQGLEFLIYFQGNSAPDKSGLPSDRFSAERTGGSVSTLTIQRTQQEDSAVYLCASSFSREQPQHFGDGTRLSIL.

The chain couples TRBV7-2 to TRBJ2-2, with D tentatively TRBD2 (5 bases). CDR3 size: 16 residues. The germline V and J ends were trimmed by 1 base and 0 bases, with 9 bases remaining between them. From germline, CDR1 is SGHTA and CDR2 FQGNSA. This CDR3 is CASSLEGGSNTGELFF. The DNA for the CDR3 is TGTGCCAGCAGCTTAGAGGGCGGGTCGAACACCGGGGAGCTGTTTTTT.

The J gene is TRBJ1-2, the V gene TRBV5-4; D is perhaps TRBD1 (5 bases). Germline values: CDR1 SGHNT, CDR2 YYREEE (reference sequence). Trimming cost V 6 bases and J 0 bases, with 12 bases left between them. This CDR3 is 14 amino acids long. CDR3 nucleotides: TGTGCCAGCACTACCGGGGGAGCTAACTATGGCTACACCTTC. As protein: CASTTGGANYGYTF.

This chain uses TRBV14 with TRBJ2-5; tentative D call: TRBD2 (7 bases). The CDR3 spans 16 residues. The germline CDR1 and CDR2 sequences are SGHDN and FVKESK. Trimming removed 4 bases from V and 5 bases from J, with 20 bases in between. Written as DNA, the CDR3 is TGTGCCAGCAGCCCCTTTAAGGGGGGGCCACAGGAGACCCAGTACTTC. Translated: CASSPFKGGPQETQYF.

This rearrangement joins TRBV7-3 to TRBJ1-2, with a tentative D call TRBD1 (5 bases). Trimming removed 2 bases at V and 4 bases at J, with 5 bases between. The CDR3 is made up of 12 amino acids. Germline V gives CDR1 SGHTA, CDR2 FQGTGA. CDR3 in amino acids: CASSLGGYGYTF. The CDR3 region has the DNA TGTGCCAGCAGCTTAGGGGGCTATGGCTACACCTTC.

A note on this clone: A read error may account for a junction end that differs from germline. This chain links TRBV18 with TRBJ1-1; TRBD1 is a possible D gene (6 bases). The germline V gene encodes CDR1 KGHSH and CDR2 LQKENI. The CDR3 totals 16 residues. CDR3 nucleotide sequence: TGTGCCAGCTCACCAGATTCAGGGGTGGAGAACCCTGAAGCTTTCTTT. This sequence encodes CASSPDSGVENPEAFF.

CDR3 in DNA: TGTGCCAGCAGTTTTAGTAGCCGCTATGGCTACACCTTC. Residues: CASSFSSRYGYTF. This sequence joins TRBV12-3 or TRBV12-4 and TRBJ1-2; no clear D. CDR3 length: 13 residues. Trimming stripped 3 bases from V and 4 bases from J, with 9 bases between.

The genes are TRBV4-2 and TRBJ2-1, with TRBD1 matching 9 bases. The length of the CDR3 is 17 residues. V dropped 0 bases and J dropped 6; count of bases not matched to a gene: 9. CDR1 and CDR2 from the germline V gene are LGHNA and YNFKEQ. CDR3 sequence (DNA): TGTGCCAGCAGCCAAGAACTACCGGGACAGGGTGGCAATGAGCAGTTCTTC. Translating it yields CASSQELPGQGGNEQFF.

This clone has just a few counts. It is unclear where the CDR3 begins or ends on the DNA, so no DNA is shown, and the CDR3 is as TCRdb lists it. The chain is built from TRBV28 and TRBJ1-5; the table calls TRBD1, which could not be checked here. In germline, CDR1 is MDHEN, CDR2 SYDVKM. Termini included, the CDR3 measures 16 amino acids. The CDR3: CASSFRARGSNQPQHF.

This clone showed up just once. This sequence joins TRBV19 and TRBJ2-7; TRBD2 agrees at 7 bases. V lost 5 bases, J lost 2 bases, and 15 bases stayed unmatched. CDR3 size: 17 residues. Germline CDR1 and CDR2: LNHDA and SQIVND (reference sequence). CDR3 sequence (DNA): TGTGCCAGTAGTCCCCCTTTGGCGGGGGAACAGCCCTACGAGCAGTACTTC. It yields the protein CASSPPLAGEQPYEQYF.

This chain links TRBV19 with TRBJ2-1, with D tentatively TRBD1 (8 bases). The CDR3 extends over 16 amino acids. CDR1 and CDR2 (germline): LNHDA, SQIVND (reference sequence). With 3 bases removed from V and 0 bases from J, the gap between germline ends came to 12 bases. The CDR3 sequence: CASSMGGTGSYNEQFF. The CDR3 DNA is TGTGCCAGTAGTATGGGGGGGACAGGCTCCTACAATGAGCAGTTCTTC.

This rearrangement joins TRBV27 to TRBJ2-7, with 8 bases matching TRBD1. V lost 3 bases and J lost 3; bases outside the gene matches: 7. From germline, CDR1 is MNHEY and CDR2 SMNVEV (reference sequence). There are 15 residues in the CDR3. CDR3 bases: TGTGCCAGCAGTTTCGACAGGGGAAATCACTACGAGCAGTACTTC. Encoded protein: CASSFDRGNHYEQYF.

V and J are TRBV5-1 and TRBJ2-2; 7 bases map to TRBD2. The germline V gene encodes CDR1 SGHRS and CDR2 YFSETQ. This CDR3 region has 16 residues. V dropped 0 bases and J dropped 1; count of bases not matched to a gene: 3. DNA of the CDR3: TGCGCCAGCAGCTTGGAAGCGGGGAAGAACACCGGGGAGCTGTTTTTT. Translating it yields CASSLEAGKNTGELFF.

The sample holds a few counts of this clone. The V and J genes are TRBV11-2 and TRBJ1-2; 7 bases map to TRBD1. Per the germline V gene, CDR1 is SGHAT and CDR2 is FQNNGV. V lost 4 bases and J lost 8; bases outside the gene matches: 7. CDR3 length equals 13 residues. CDR3 in DNA: TGTGCCAGCAGCTCTGACAGGGCAGGCGGCTACACCTTC. Protein product: CASSSDRAGGYTF.

The chain uses TRBV10-3 and TRBJ2-3; 8 nucleotides agree with TRBD2. The length of the CDR3 is 15 residues. J gave up 9 bases and V 0 bases, and 8 bases lay outside the gene matches. CDR1 is ENHRY and CDR2 is SYGVKD in the germline V gene. As DNA, the CDR3 is TGTGCCATCAGTGAGTCGGAAAGCGGGGGAGCAACGCAGTATTTT. This translates into CAISESESGGATQYF.

This sequence joins TRBV29-1 and TRBJ2-7; 11 bases fit TRBD2. This CDR3 contains 14 residues. CDR1 is SQVTM, CDR2 ANQGSEA, per germline. The CDR3 loop is CRRAGTSGGYEQYF. CDR3 DNA sequence: TGCAGAAGGGCCGGTACTAGCGGGGGCTACGAGCAGTACTTC.